These 17 T cell receptor beta chains were all obtained from the same sample, sequenced in a study of cytomegalovirus exposure and HLA in healthy donors. Primers for the PCR totalled 60 Vbeta and 13 Jbeta. TCRdb keeps only in-frame clones here, not all; method: immunoSEQ multiplex PCR. The sample has 120,000 to 150,000 clones; the top ten hold around 1.5%. The specimen sequenced was PBMCs. The receptors here all came from a woman aged 50 to 60 in good health and CMV-seronegative.

The gene calls are TRBV30 and TRBJ1-2; 8 bases align to TRBD1. The germline gives CDR1 GTSNPN, CDR2 SVGIG (reference sequence). After removal of 4 bases from V and 4 bases from J, the junction contained 8 bases not matched to a gene. There are 14 residues in the CDR3. The CDR3 loop is CAWTIQTGAYGYTF. The CDR3 DNA is TGTGCCTGGACCATACAGACAGGGGCCTATGGCTACACCTTC.

This sequence joins TRBV5-1 and TRBJ2-5; D gene uncertain. This CDR3 has 14 amino acids. Germline lookup yields CDR1 SGHRS and CDR2 YFSETQ. Between the trimmed V and J ends, which lost 4 bases and 0 bases, there was a span of 10 bases. CDR3 region: CASSVNRDQETQYF. As DNA, the CDR3 is TGCGCCAGCAGCGTGAATCGGGACCAAGAGACCCAGTACTTC.

The V and J genes are TRBV29-1 and TRBJ2-3; the match to TRBD2 covers 9 bases. Germline V gene data show CDR1 as SQVTM and CDR2 as ANQGSEA. The length of the CDR3 is 15 residues. With 7 bases clipped from V and 0 bases from J, the junction kept 8 bases outside the gene matches. This CDR3 reads CSADWTSASTDTQYF. DNA of the CDR3: TGCAGCGCAGACTGGACTAGCGCGAGCACAGATACGCAGTATTTT.

The chain recombines TRBV5-1 with TRBJ1-2; 10 bases fit TRBD1. V gave up 4 bases and J gave up 8 bases; unmatched junction bases: 11. The CDR3 is made up of 15 amino acids. CDR1 and CDR2 (germline): SGHRS, YFSETQ. This CDR3 reads CASSATGTGVEGYTF. Written as DNA, the CDR3 is TGCGCCAGCAGCGCGACCGGGACAGGGGTAGAGGGCTACACCTTC.

The chain combines TRBV14 with TRBJ2-7, with 7 bases identical to TRBD2. The CDR3 has 14 amino acids. With V trimmed by 0 bases and J by 2 bases, 1 base remained unmatched. Germline V CDR1 and CDR2: SGHDN, FVKESK. The CDR3 DNA is TGTGCCAGCAGCCAAGAGGGGGGGGCCTACGAGCAGTACTTC. Encoded protein: CASSQEGGAYEQYF.

V gene TRBV6-1 combines with J gene TRBJ1-2; 9 positions agree with TRBD1. The ends lost 8 bases at V and 3 bases at J; junction bases unmatched: 7. The CDR3 loop spans 14 amino acids. Germline CDR1 reads MNHNS; CDR2 reads SASEGT. The CDR3 spells CASGRTGDDYGYTF. The CDR3 coding sequence is TGTGCCAGCGGGAGGACAGGGGACGACTATGGCTACACCTTC.

V is TRBV18 and J is TRBJ2-6; D gene uncertain. V lost 3 bases and J lost 3, with 6 bases in between. Germline V gene sequence: CDR1 KGHSH, CDR2 LQKENI. The CDR3 runs 14 residues. The CDR3, as DNA: TGTGCCAGCTCACCCTCGGGTGGGGCCAACGTCCTGACTTTC. Translation gives CASSPSGGANVLTF.

This chain uses TRBV15 with TRBJ2-3; the D gene is possibly TRBD1 (5 bases). Per germline, CDR1 LNHNV and CDR2 YYDKDF (reference sequence). V was shortened by 3 bases and J by 0 bases, with 13 bases between the two germline ends. The CDR3 loop spans 16 amino acids. Here the CDR3 DNA reads TGTGCCACCAGCAGGGGGCAGACCCCTAGCACAGATACGCAGTATTTT. It specifies CATSRGQTPSTDTQYF.

The chain is built from TRBV13 and TRBJ2-7; D is possibly TRBD1 (6 bases). CDR1 is PRHDT, CDR2 FYEKMQ, per germline (reference sequence). This CDR3 contains 15 residues. Trimming pared 5 bases from V and 1 base from J, leaving 15 bases between. DNA for the CDR3: TGTGCCAGCAGCCTATCGGGACATAAATCCTACGAGCAGTACTTC. Its translation is CASSLSGHKSYEQYF.

The rearrangement joins TRBV5-5 to TRBJ1-2, with a weak D call TRBD1 (5 bases). CDR1 and CDR2 (germline): SGHKS, YYEKEE (reference sequence). The V gene lost 4 bases and the J gene lost 3 bases, with 13 bases spanning the gap. The CDR3 consists of 14 residues. As DNA, the CDR3 is TGTGCCAGCAGCCCGCCGGGGACTTACTATGGCTACACCTTC. Its translation: CASSPPGTYYGYTF.

This chain uses TRBV5-1 with TRBJ1-4, with D possibly TRBD1 on 5 matching bases. V was cut by 3 bases and J by 2 bases, with 14 bases left in between. Germline CDR1 is SGHRS and CDR2 is YFSETQ. The CDR3 has 16 amino acids. The CDR3 sequence: CASSSLGGTTNEKLFF. The DNA of the CDR3 is TGCGCCAGCAGCTCCTTGGGGGGGACGACTAATGAAAAACTGTTTTTT.

This rearrangement joins TRBV7-8 to TRBJ2-1; 11 bases align to TRBD2. The germline V gene encodes CDR1 SGHVS and CDR2 FQNEAQ. The V gene end was trimmed by 2 bases and the J gene end by 5 bases; junction bases not matched to a gene: 8. The length of the CDR3 is 17 residues. The CDR3 DNA follows: TGTGCCAGCAGCTTATTAACTAGCGGGGGAACTAACAATGAGCAGTTCTTC. It yields the protein CASSLLTSGGTNNEQFF.

The chain has TRBV2 and TRBJ1-4; 8 nucleotides align to TRBD1. CDR3 length: 15 residues. Per germline, CDR1 SNHLY and CDR2 FYNNEI. J was trimmed by 7 bases and V by 7 bases; bases with no gene match: 11. The CDR3 is CASTGGTGGGEKLFF. The CDR3 region has the DNA TGTGCCAGCACCGGTGGGACAGGAGGGGGTGAAAAACTGTTTTTT.

V gene TRBV5-1 combines with J gene TRBJ2-1; no reliable D call. Germline CDR1 is SGHRS and CDR2 is YFSETQ. The CDR3 spans 15 residues. Trimming shortened V by 2 bases and J by 0 bases, and 9 bases separated the two germline ends. This CDR3 is CASSFGDNSYNEQFF. The CDR3, as DNA: TGCGCCAGCAGCTTTGGTGACAACTCCTACAATGAGCAGTTCTTC.

J is TRBJ1-5 and V is TRBV25-1; perhaps TRBD1 as D (5 bases). V gave up 3 bases and J gave up 2 bases, with 11 bases separating them. The CDR3 runs 15 residues. Germline loops: CDR1 MGHDK, CDR2 SYGVNS. Written as DNA, the CDR3 is TGTGCCAGCAGTGACCCCAGGGAGGGCAATCAGCCCCAGCATTTT. As protein: CASSDPREGNQPQHF.

The V gene is TRBV30, the J gene TRBJ1-6, with D tentatively TRBD1 (6 bases). Trimming took 6 bases from V and 9 from J, leaving 24 bases between them. CDR1 GTSNPN and CDR2 SVGIG come from the germline V gene (reference sequence). The CDR3 length is 16 residues. The CDR3 region is CACRAQGIVQGSPLHF. In nucleotides, the CDR3 is TGTGCCTGCAGGGCCCAGGGGATCGTTCAGGGTTCACCCCTCCACTTT.

V gene TRBV25-1 combines with J gene TRBJ2-6; possibly TRBD2 for D (6 bases). In germline, CDR1 is MGHDK, CDR2 SYGVNS. The CDR3 sequence is 15 residues long. Trimming removed 10 bases from V and 2 bases from J, with 15 bases in between. CDR3 nucleotides: TGTGCCACCGCGGGACTTCTGACTGGGGCCAACGTCCTGACTTTC. Its protein product is CATAGLLTGANVLTF.